This T cell receptor beta chain was recovered during a study of blood T cell repertoires in COVID-19. In the authors' workflow: Cell counts per sample came from amplifying reference gene primers. Using immunoSEQ multiplex PCR, the repertoire was profiled, and TCRdb retains in-frame clones only, with some absent. For V, J and clone size, that table is used; D and trimming come from the DNA. The repertoire includes 80,000 or so clones, 86% of them detected once, and about 18% sits in the top ten. The V and J ends lost 2 bases and 2 bases respectively, with 10 bases between them. Germline CDR1 and CDR2: SEHNR and FQNEAQ (reference sequence). CDR3 length: 14 amino acids.

Sequenced: peripheral blood. This receptor was taken from a human donor in a cohort sampled during active COVID-19. J is TRBJ2-7 and V is TRBV7-9; possible D gene TRBD2, 5 bases. The CDR3 reads CASSLSGPPYEQYF. The DNA of the CDR3 is TGTGCCAGCAGCTTAAGCGGACCTCCCTACGAGCAGTACTTC.